The rows below give T cell receptor beta chains drawn from one sample of a study of T cell changes during pregnancy in multiple sclerosis. Assay: immunoSEQ multiplex PCR; the TCRdb copy retains only in-frame clones and omits some. The table shows 30,000 to 40,000 clones, with roughly 90% occurring only once. The source material was CD4+ T cells from peripheral blood mononuclear cells, sampled in the second trimester of pregnancy. These receptors were collected from a female donor with multiple sclerosis, enrolled in a pregnancy study. The CDR3 runs from the conserved cysteine through the conserved F or W. A D gene is named only where the DNA matches it firmly. Only part of the rows carry a size: once, few, many, or a class if the clone is expanded.

CDR3nt | CDR3aa | d_gene | j_gene | abundance | v_gene
TGTGCCAGCAGGCGGACAGGGCATAGCACAGATACGCAGTATTTT | CASRRTGHSTDTQYF | TRBD1 | TRBJ2-3 | . | TRBV28
TGTGCCAGCTCACCTCAGGTTGAAGCTTTCTTT | CASSPQVEAFF | . | TRBJ1-1 | . | TRBV18
TGTGCCAGCAGTTTGGACAGGTTTAATAGGATGAACACTGAAGCTTTCTTT | CASSLDRFNRMNTEAFF | TRBD1 | TRBJ1-1 | . | TRBV11-2
TGTGCCAGCAGTTTTAAAAACACTCGGAGGGCTTTCTTT | CASSFKNTRRAFF | . | TRBJ1-1 | few | TRBV28
TGCGCCAGCAGCCAAGTGGGACAGGGCGCTGGAAACACCATATATTTT | CASSQVGQGAGNTIYF | TRBD1 | TRBJ1-3 | . | TRBV4-3
TGTGCCAGCAGCTTGCATGGTGCCAGCTCCTACGAGCAGTACTTC | CASSLHGASSYEQYF | . | TRBJ2-7 | . | TRBV5-5
TGTGCCAGCAGACCCCCACGGACAGCTGCTGGCTACACCTTC | CASRPPRTAAGYTF | . | TRBJ1-2 | . | TRBV27
TGTGCCAGCAGCCCCAACAACCTCGGGACTGAAGCTTTCTTT | CASSPNNLGTEAFF | . | TRBJ1-1 | . | TRBV5-4
TGTGCCAGCAGCCAATGGGACAGTTTCATACTCACAGATACGCAGTATTTT | CASSQWDSFILTDTQYF | . | TRBJ2-3 | once | TRBV21-1
TGTGCCAGCAGTGAATTCGGGGTGGGGGCGGCTTTCTTT | CASSEFGVGAAFF | . | TRBJ1-1 | . | TRBV25-1